Listed here are 19 T cell receptor beta chains from one sample, sequenced in a study of blood T cell repertoires in COVID-19. TCRdb's table, derived via immunoSEQ multiplex PCR, lists solely in-frame clones and lacks some. The sample yields 96,000 or so clones, over 90% seen once. Material for sequencing was peripheral blood. These receptors were collected from a man between 60 and 70 years old with acute or convalescent COVID-19.

The genes are TRBV23-1 and TRBJ1-1; the match to TRBD1 covers 9 bases. TRBV23-1 is reported as an ORF; its role is uncertain. V lost 4 bases to trimming and J lost 4 bases; unmatched junction nucleotides: 13. The CDR3 is made up of 17 amino acids. The CDR3 sequence is CASSRGTGKRRSTEAFF. Here the CDR3 DNA reads TGCGCCAGCAGTCGTGGGACAGGGAAAAGGAGGAGCACTGAAGCTTTCTTT.

The table lists this clone with a count of one. V is TRBV1 and J is TRBJ2-1; the table assigns TRBD1, which was not confirmed against the DNA. TRBV1 constitutes a pseudogene. This CDR3 contains 16 residues. CDR3 coding DNA: TGCACCAGCAGCCAAAGACAGGGGGGGGCTTACAATGAGCAGTTCTTC. It codes for CTSSQRQGGAYNEQFF.

This rearrangement joins TRBV15 to TRBJ1-5; 7 bases align to TRBD1. The CDR3 is 18 residues long. Germline assignment: CDR1 LNHNV and CDR2 YYDKDF (reference sequence). V dropped 3 bases and J dropped 2; count of bases not matched to a gene: 13. CDR3 loop: CATSRDSNTGVGNQPQHF. The CDR3 region has the DNA TGTGCCACCAGCAGGGATTCTAATACAGGGGTGGGCAATCAGCCCCAGCATTTT.

The chain links TRBV11-3 to TRBJ2-7; possibly TRBD2 for D (6 bases). V shed 5 bases and J shed 2 bases, with 13 bases lying between them. The germline CDR1 and CDR2 sequences are SGHNT and YENEEA. The CDR3 consists of 14 residues. CDR3 coding DNA: TGTGCCAGCAGCCCAGGGACTTCGACCTACGAGCAGTACTTC. Encoded protein: CASSPGTSTYEQYF. The full variable domain, its missing parts supplied by reference TRBV11-3 and TRBJ2-7, is EAGVVQSPRYKIIEKKQPVAFWCNPISGHNTLYWYLQNLGQGPELLIRYENEEAVDDSQLPKDRFSAERLKGVDSTLKIQPAELGDSAVYLCASSPGTSTYEQYFGPGTRLTVT.

In its sample, this clone was seen once. This chain links TRBV4-2 with TRBJ1-1; perhaps TRBD1 as D (6 bases). V dropped 2 bases and J dropped 2 bases, with 12 bases sitting between them. CDR1 is LGHNA, CDR2 YNFKEQ, per germline. There are 15 residues in the CDR3. The CDR3 loop reads CASSQLPGQNTEAFF. CDR3 sequence (DNA): TGTGCCAGCAGCCAACTTCCGGGACAAAACACTGAAGCTTTCTTT.

The rearrangement links TRBV6-4 to TRBJ1-1, with D possibly being TRBD1 (5 bases). The germline V and J ends were trimmed by 2 bases and 9 bases, with 13 bases remaining between them. This CDR3 spans 13 amino acids. CDR1 and CDR2 (germline): MRHNA, SNTAGT. The DNA of the CDR3 is TGTGCCAGCAGTGACGCGTCCGGACAAAAAGCTTTCTTT. This translates into CASSDASGQKAFF.

This clone was recorded only once. The rearrangement uses TRBV3-1 (or the pseudogene TRBV3-2) and TRBJ1-4; D is perhaps TRBD1 (6 bases). The CDR3 runs to 15 residues. CDR1 is LGHDT and CDR2 is YNNKEL in the germline V gene (reference sequence). Trimming cost V 5 bases and J 6 bases, with 16 bases left between them. CDR3 sequence (DNA): TGTGCCAGCAGCTACCCCGGGACATCAGATGAAAAACTGTTTTTT. Protein: CASSYPGTSDEKLFF.

The chain couples TRBV19 to TRBJ2-3; 11 nucleotides line up with TRBD2. This CDR3 has 16 residues. V lost 3 bases and J lost 0; bases outside the gene matches: 2. CDR1 and CDR2 (germline): LNHDA, SQIVND (reference sequence). The DNA for the CDR3 is TGTGCCAGTAGTATGGGGACTAGCGGAAGCACAGATACGCAGTATTTT. Translating it yields CASSMGTSGSTDTQYF.

V and J are TRBV15 and TRBJ1-1; no clear D gene. The V end was cut by 4 bases, the J end by 0 bases, with 12 bases between. Germline CDR1 LNHNV, CDR2 YYDKDF (reference sequence). This CDR3 spans 15 amino acids. CDR3 sequence (DNA): TGTGCCACCAGCAAAGAACAGAAGATGAACACTGAAGCTTTCTTT. Protein product: CATSKEQKMNTEAFF.

The V and J genes are TRBV6-2 or TRBV6-3 and TRBJ2-2, with 12 nucleotides matching TRBD2. Germline V gene lookup returns CDR1 MNHEY and CDR2 SVGEGT. This CDR3 has 18 amino acids. The ends lost 0 bases at V and 0 bases at J; junction bases unmatched: 2. DNA of the CDR3: TGTGCCAGCAGTTACTCGGGACTAGCGGGTCCGAACACCGGGGAGCTGTTTTTT. It codes for CASSYSGLAGPNTGELFF.

V and J are TRBV4-2 and TRBJ2-1, with D unresolved. The CDR3 extends over 14 amino acids. Trimming shortened V by 1 base and J by 8 bases, and 12 bases separated the two germline ends. Germline lookup yields CDR1 LGHNA and CDR2 YNFKEQ. The CDR3: CASSQGPLWDEQFF. CDR3 bases: TGTGCCAGCAGCCAAGGCCCACTATGGGATGAGCAGTTCTTC.

The chain joins TRBV25-1 to TRBJ2-7, with a tentative D call TRBD2 (6 bases). CDR3 length equals 16 residues. Per the germline V gene, CDR1 is MGHDK and CDR2 is SYGVNS. The germline V and J ends were trimmed by 9 bases and 4 bases, with 25 bases remaining between them. CDR3 coding DNA: TGTGCCAGTACCTTTACCCCGAACTGGGGGGTATACGAGCAGTACTTC. It translates to CASTFTPNWGVYEQYF.

This clone appeared a single time. The rearrangement joins TRBV6-5 to TRBJ1-4; 7 bases map to TRBD1. The V gene's germline CDR1 is MNHEY and CDR2 SVGAGI. V gave up 5 bases and J gave up 8 bases; unmatched junction bases: 8. The CDR3 runs 14 residues. Here the CDR3 DNA reads TGTGCCAGCAGTCTAGACAGGGCTAGAGAAAAACTGTTTTTT. Translating it yields CASSLDRAREKLFF.

The gene calls are TRBV6-5 and TRBJ2-2; 7 bases map to TRBD1. CDR3 size: 16 residues. V was pared by 4 bases and J by 1 base, with 6 bases of the junction left unmatched. Germline V lookup: CDR1 MNHEY, CDR2 SVGAGI. The CDR3 DNA reads TGTGCCAGCAGTTGGAGGACAGGACAGAACACCGGGGAGCTGTTTTTT. Residues: CASSWRTGQNTGELFF.

The rearrangement uses TRBV7-9 and TRBJ2-1, with D possibly matching TRBD2 (5 bases). Looked up from germline, CDR1 is SEHNR and CDR2 is FQNEAQ (reference sequence). The CDR3 has 13 amino acids. Trimming pared 1 base from V and 9 bases from J, leaving 10 bases between. The CDR3 sequence is CASSLEEDIEQFF. The CDR3 DNA follows: TGTGCCAGCAGCTTAGAGGAGGATATTGAGCAGTTCTTC. The full variable domain, in which reference TRBV7-9 and TRBJ2-1 provide the parts outside the CDR3, is DTGVSQNPRHKITKRGQNVTFRCDPISEHNRLYWYRQTLGQGPEFLTYFQNEAQLEKSRLLSDRFSAERPKGSFSTLEIQRTEQGDSAMYLCASSLEEDIEQFFGPGTRLTVL.

V is TRBV4-3 and J is TRBJ2-3, with 9 nucleotides matching TRBD1. CDR1 is LGHNA and CDR2 is YSLEER in the germline V gene. The CDR3 has 15 residues. J lost 5 bases, V lost 0 bases, and 3 bases had no gene match. CDR3 in DNA: TGCGCCAGCAGCCAAGATGGGACAGGGAGAGATACGCAGTATTTT. The encoded protein is CASSQDGTGRDTQYF.

The V and J genes are TRBV7-2 and TRBJ2-7; 7 bases fit TRBD2. CDR1 is SGHTA, CDR2 FQGNSA, per germline. V trimming: 1 base; J trimming: 6 bases; junction bases outside the gene matches: 9. This CDR3 has 15 residues. CDR3 residues: CASSLDGGRRGEQYF. CDR3 bases: TGTGCCAGCAGCTTAGATGGCGGGAGAAGAGGCGAGCAGTACTTC.

This sequence joins TRBV27 and TRBJ2-3; D not resolved. The germline V gene encodes CDR1 MNHEY and CDR2 SMNVEV (reference sequence). Trimming took 4 bases from V and 5 from J, leaving 16 bases between them. This CDR3 spans 15 amino acids. The CDR3 coding sequence is TGTGCCAGCAGTTCAACCAGCCTAGTGGGAGATACGCAGTATTTT. This translates into CASSSTSLVGDTQYF.

This rearrangement joins TRBV28 to TRBJ1-6; no clear D. The CDR3 extends over 15 amino acids. CDR1 is MDHEN and CDR2 is SYDVKM in the germline V gene. V lost 8 bases, J lost 8 bases, and 19 bases lay in between. The CDR3 region is CASSSSSRGDSPLHF. The CDR3 nucleotides are TGTGCCAGCTCCTCCTCCAGCCGGGGTGATTCACCCCTCCACTTT.